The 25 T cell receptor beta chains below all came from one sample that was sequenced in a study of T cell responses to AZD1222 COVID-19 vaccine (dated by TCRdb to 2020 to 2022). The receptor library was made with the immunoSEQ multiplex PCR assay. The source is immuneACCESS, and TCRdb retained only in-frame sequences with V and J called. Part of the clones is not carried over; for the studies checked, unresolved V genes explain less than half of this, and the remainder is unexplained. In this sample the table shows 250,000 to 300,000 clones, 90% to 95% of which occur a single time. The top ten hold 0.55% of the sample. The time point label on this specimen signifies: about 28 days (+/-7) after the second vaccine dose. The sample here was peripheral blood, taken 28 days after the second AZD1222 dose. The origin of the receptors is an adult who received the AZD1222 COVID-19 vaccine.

The CDR3 protein is CSVNGVNTGELFF. Written as DNA, the CDR3 is TGCAGCGTGAACGGGGTTAACACCGGGGAGCTGTTTTTT. The chain uses TRBV29-1 and TRBJ2-2, with D perhaps TRBD2 (5 bases). The germline V gene has CDR1 SQVTM and CDR2 ANQGSEA. Trimming removed 6 bases at V and 2 bases at J, with 10 bases between. The CDR3 is 13 amino acids.

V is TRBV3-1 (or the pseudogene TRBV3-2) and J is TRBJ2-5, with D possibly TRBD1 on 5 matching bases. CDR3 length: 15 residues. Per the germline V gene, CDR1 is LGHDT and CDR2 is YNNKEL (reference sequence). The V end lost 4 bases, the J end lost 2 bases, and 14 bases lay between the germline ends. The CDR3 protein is CASSPEAGMQETQYF. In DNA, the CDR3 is TGTGCCAGCAGCCCGGAAGCAGGGATGCAAGAGACCCAGTACTTC.

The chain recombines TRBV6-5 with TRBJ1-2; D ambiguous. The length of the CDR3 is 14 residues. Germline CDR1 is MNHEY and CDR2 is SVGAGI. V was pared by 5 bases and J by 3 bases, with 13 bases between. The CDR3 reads CASSPFRRHYGYTF. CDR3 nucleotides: TGTGCCAGCAGTCCATTCAGGAGACACTATGGCTACACCTTC.

The CDR3 DNA follows: TGTGCCAGCAGTTCGGCAAATTCACCCCTCCACTTT. This encodes CASSSANSPLHF. This chain uses TRBV28 with TRBJ1-6, with unresolved D. CDR1 is MDHEN and CDR2 is SYDVKM in the germline V gene. CDR3 size: 12 residues. V was pared by 4 bases and J by 7 bases, with 5 bases between.

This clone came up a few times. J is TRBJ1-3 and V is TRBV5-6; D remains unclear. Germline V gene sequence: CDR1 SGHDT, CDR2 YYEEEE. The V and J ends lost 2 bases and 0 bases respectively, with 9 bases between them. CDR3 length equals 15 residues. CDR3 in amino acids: CASSLGRSSGNTIYF. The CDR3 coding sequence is TGTGCCAGCAGCTTAGGACGGAGCTCTGGAAACACCATATATTTT.

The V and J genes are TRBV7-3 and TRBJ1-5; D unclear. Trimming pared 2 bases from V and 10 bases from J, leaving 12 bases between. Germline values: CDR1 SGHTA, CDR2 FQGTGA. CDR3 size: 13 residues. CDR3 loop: CASSLGPRSPQHF. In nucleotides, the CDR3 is TGTGCCAGCAGCTTAGGCCCGAGAAGTCCCCAGCATTTT.

The CDR3 DNA reads TGCGCCAGCAGATGGGGGGCGGACGCCTACGAGCAGTACTTC. Translated: CASRWGADAYEQYF. The chain has TRBV5-1 and TRBJ2-7; D possibly uses TRBD1 or TRBD2 (6 bases each). Germline assignment: CDR1 SGHRS and CDR2 YFSETQ. This CDR3 contains 14 residues. Trimming cost V 5 bases and J 2 bases, with 14 bases left between them.

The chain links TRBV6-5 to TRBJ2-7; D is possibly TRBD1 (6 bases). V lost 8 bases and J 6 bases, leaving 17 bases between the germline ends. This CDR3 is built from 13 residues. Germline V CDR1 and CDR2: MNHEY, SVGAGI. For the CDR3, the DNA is TGTGCCAGCGGGACACAGAGGTCCGGCGAGCAGTACTTC. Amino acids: CASGTQRSGEQYF.

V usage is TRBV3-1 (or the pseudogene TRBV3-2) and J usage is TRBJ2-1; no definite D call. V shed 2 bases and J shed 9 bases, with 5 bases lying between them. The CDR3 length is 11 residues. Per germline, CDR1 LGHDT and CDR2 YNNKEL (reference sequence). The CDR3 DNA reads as TGTGCCAGCAGCCAATCCAGTGAGCAGTTCTTC. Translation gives CASSQSSEQFF.

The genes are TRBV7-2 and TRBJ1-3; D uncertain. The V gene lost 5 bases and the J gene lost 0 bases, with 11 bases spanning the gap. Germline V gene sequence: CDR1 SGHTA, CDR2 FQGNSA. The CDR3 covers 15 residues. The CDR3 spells CASSASSRSGNTIYF. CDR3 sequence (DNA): TGTGCCAGCAGCGCCTCCTCCCGCTCTGGAAACACCATATATTTT. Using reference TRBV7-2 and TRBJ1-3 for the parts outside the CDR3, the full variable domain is GAGVSQSPSNKVTEKGKDVELRCDPISGHTALYWYRQSLGQGLEFLIYFQGNSAPDKSGLPSDRFSAERTGGSVSTLTIQRTQQEDSAVYLCASSASSRSGNTIYFGEGSWLTVV.

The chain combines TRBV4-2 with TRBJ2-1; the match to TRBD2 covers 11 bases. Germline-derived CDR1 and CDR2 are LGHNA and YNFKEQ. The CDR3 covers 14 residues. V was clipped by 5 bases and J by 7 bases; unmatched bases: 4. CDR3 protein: CASSFSGRDNEQFF. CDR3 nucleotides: TGTGCCAGCAGCTTTAGCGGGAGGGATAATGAGCAGTTCTTC.

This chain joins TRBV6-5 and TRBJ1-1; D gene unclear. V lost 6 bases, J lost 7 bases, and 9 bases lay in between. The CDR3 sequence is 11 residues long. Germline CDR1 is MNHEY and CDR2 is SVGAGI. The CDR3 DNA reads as TGTGCCAGCAGGTCCGACGGTGAAGCTTTCTTT. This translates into CASRSDGEAFF.

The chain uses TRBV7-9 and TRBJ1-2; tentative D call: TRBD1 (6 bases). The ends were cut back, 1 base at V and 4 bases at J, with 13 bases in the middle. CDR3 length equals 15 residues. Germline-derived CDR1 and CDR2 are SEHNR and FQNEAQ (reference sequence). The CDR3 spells CASSLVERGAYGYTF. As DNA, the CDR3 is TGTGCCAGCAGCTTAGTGGAACGGGGGGCCTATGGCTACACCTTC.

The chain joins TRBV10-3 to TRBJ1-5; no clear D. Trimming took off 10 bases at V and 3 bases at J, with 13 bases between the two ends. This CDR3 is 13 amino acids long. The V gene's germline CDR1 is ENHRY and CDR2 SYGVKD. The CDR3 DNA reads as TGTGCCACCCGGTGGGCCGACAATCAGCCCCAGCATTTT. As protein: CATRWADNQPQHF.

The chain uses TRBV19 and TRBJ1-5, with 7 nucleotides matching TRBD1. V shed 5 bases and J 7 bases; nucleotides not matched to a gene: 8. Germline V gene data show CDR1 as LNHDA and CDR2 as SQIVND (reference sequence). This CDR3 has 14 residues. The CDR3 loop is CASSVQGGGQPQHF. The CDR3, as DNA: TGTGCCAGTAGTGTCCAGGGGGGAGGGCAGCCCCAGCATTTT.

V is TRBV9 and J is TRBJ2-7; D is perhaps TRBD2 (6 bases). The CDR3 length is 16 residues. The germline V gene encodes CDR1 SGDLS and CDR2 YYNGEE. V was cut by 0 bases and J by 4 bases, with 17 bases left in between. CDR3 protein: CASSVGGVGQPYEQYF. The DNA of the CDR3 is TGTGCCAGCAGCGTAGGCGGGGTAGGGCAGCCTTACGAGCAGTACTTC.

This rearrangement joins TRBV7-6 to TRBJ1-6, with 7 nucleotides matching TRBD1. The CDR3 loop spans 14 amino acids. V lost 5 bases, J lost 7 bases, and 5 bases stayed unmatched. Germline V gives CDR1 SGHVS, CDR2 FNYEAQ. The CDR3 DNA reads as TGTGCCAGCAGCACGACAGGGTTGAATTCACCCCTCCACTTT. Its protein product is CASSTTGLNSPLHF.

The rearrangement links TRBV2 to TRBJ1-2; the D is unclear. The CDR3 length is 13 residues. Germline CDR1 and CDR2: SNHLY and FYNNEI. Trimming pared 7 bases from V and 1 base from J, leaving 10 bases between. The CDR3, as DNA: TGTGCCAGCACAACAGAGCGTAACTATGGCTACACCTTC. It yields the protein CASTTERNYGYTF. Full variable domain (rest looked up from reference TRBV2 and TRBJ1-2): EPEVTQTPSHQVTQMGQEVILRCVPISNHLYFYWYRQILGQKVEFLVSFYNNEISEKSEIFDDQFSVERPDGSNFTLKIRSTKLEDSAMYFCASTTERNYGYTFGSGTRLTVV.

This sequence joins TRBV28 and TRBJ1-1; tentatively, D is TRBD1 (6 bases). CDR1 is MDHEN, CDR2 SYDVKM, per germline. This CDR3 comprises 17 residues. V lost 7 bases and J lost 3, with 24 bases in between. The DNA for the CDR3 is TGTGCCAGCACTCTCACAGGGACATGGGGGATGGACACTGAAGCTTTCTTT. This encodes CASTLTGTWGMDTEAFF.

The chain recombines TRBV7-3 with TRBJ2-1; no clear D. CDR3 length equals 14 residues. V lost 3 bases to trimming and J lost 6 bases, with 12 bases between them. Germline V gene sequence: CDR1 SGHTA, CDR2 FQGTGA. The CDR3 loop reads CASSFGPRVNEQFF. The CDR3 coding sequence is TGTGCCAGCAGCTTCGGGCCCCGGGTCAATGAGCAGTTCTTC. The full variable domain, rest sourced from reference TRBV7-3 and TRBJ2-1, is GAGVSQTPSNKVTEKGKYVELRCDPISGHTALYWYRQSLGQGPEFLIYFQGTGAADDSGLPNDRFFAVRPEGSVSTLKIQRTERGDSAVYLCASSFGPRVNEQFFGPGTRLTVL.

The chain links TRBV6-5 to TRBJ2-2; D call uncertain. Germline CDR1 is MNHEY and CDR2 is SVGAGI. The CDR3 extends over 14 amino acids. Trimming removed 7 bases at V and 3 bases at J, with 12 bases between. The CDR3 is CASKAQPHTGELFF. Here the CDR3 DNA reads TGTGCCAGCAAGGCCCAACCCCACACCGGGGAGCTGTTTTTT.

This CDR3 is CASSLVLAGGRDEQFF. The DNA for the CDR3 is TGCGCCAGCAGCTTGGTACTAGCGGGAGGGAGGGATGAGCAGTTCTTC. The V gene is TRBV5-1, the J gene TRBJ2-1, with 13 bases matching TRBD2. Germline CDR1 is SGHRS and CDR2 is YFSETQ. This CDR3 contains 16 residues. With V trimmed by 0 bases and J by 8 bases, 5 bases remained unmatched.

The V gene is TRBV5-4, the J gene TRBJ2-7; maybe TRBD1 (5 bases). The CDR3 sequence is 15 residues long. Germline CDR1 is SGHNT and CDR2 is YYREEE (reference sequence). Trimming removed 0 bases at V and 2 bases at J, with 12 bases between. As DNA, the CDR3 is TGTGCCAGCAGCTTGGGGGGCATTCTGACCTACGAGCAGTACTTC. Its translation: CASSLGGILTYEQYF.

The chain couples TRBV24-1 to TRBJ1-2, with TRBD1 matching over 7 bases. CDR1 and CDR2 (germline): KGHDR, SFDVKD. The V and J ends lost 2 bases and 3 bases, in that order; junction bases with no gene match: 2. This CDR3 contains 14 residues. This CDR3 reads CATSDSQGDYGYTF. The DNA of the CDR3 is TGTGCCACCAGTGATTCCCAGGGGGACTATGGCTACACCTTC.

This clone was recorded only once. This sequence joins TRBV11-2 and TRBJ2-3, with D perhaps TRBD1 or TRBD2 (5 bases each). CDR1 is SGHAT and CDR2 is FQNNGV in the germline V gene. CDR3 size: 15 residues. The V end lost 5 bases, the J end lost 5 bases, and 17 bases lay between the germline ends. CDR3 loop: CASSPTSGRLDTQYF. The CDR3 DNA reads TGTGCCAGCAGCCCTACATCAGGGAGACTAGATACGCAGTATTTT.